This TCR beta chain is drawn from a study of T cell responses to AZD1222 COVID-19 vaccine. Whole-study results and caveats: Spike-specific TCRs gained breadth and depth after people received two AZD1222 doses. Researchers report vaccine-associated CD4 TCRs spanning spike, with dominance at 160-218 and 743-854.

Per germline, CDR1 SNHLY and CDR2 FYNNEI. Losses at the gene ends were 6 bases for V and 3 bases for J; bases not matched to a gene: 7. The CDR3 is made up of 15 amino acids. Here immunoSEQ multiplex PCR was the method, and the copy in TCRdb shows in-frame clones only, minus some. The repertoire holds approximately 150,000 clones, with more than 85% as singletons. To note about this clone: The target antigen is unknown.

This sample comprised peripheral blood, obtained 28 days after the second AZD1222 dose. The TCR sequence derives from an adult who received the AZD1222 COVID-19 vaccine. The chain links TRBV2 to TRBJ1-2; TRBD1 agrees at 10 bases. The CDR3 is CASRPGQGLYYGYTF. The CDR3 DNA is TGTGCCAGCAGGCCGGGACAGGGGCTTTACTATGGCTACACCTTC.